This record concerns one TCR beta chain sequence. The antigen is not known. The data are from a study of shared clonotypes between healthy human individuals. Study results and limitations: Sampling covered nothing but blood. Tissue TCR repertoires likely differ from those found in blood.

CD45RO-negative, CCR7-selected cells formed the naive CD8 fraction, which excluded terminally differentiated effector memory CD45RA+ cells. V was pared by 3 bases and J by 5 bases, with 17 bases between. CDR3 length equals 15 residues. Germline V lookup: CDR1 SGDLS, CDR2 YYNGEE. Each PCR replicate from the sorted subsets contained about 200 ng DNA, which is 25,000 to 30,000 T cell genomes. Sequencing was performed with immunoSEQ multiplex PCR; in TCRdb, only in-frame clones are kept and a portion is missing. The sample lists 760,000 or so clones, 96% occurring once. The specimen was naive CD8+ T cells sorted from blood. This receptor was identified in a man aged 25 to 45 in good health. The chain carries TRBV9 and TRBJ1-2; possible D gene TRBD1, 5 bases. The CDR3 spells CASSGPGPTTYGYTF. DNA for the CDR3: TGTGCCAGCAGCGGTCCGGGACCGACGACATATGGCTACACCTTC.